A single sample gave rise to the 29 T cell receptor beta chains below, sequenced in a study of resident and recirculating memory T cells in vitiligo. TCRdb's table, derived via immunoSEQ multiplex PCR, lists solely in-frame clones and lacks some. The sample has roughly 80,000 clones, 92% seen once. Sequencing was carried out using blood. The receptors were sampled from a male donor with vitiligo.

The chain carries TRBV6-6 and TRBJ1-1, with 7 bases matching TRBD1. Trimming cost V 0 bases and J 1 base; bases outside gene matches: 2. The CDR3 has 15 residues. In germline, CDR1 is MNHNY, CDR2 SVGAGI (reference sequence). The CDR3 here is CASSYSWTGNTEAFF. CDR3 coding DNA: TGTGCCAGCAGTTACTCTTGGACAGGGAACACTGAAGCTTTCTTT.

J is TRBJ2-1 and V is TRBV4-2; D is unresolved. Germline V gene lookup returns CDR1 LGHNA and CDR2 YNFKEQ. CDR3 size: 15 residues. Trimming stripped 1 base from V and 7 bases from J, with 14 bases between. The CDR3 region is CASSQGLVSWNEQFF. In DNA, the CDR3 is TGTGCCAGCAGCCAAGGGCTAGTTTCATGGAATGAGCAGTTCTTC.

The CDR3 coding sequence is TGTGCCAGCAGCCTCGGACAGTTGAACACTGAAGCTTTCTTT. This sequence encodes CASSLGQLNTEAFF. V gene TRBV11-2 combines with J gene TRBJ1-1, with a tentative D call TRBD1 (6 bases). Germline assignment: CDR1 SGHAT and CDR2 FQNNGV. CDR3 size: 14 residues. The V end was cut by 5 bases, the J end by 0 bases, with 10 bases between.

V and J are TRBV7-9 and TRBJ2-1, with D possibly TRBD1 on 6 matching bases. Germline V CDR1 and CDR2: SEHNR, FQNEAQ (reference sequence). The germline V and J ends were trimmed by 5 bases and 1 base, with 12 bases remaining between them. The CDR3 runs to 15 residues. CDR3: CASSAETGSYNEQFF. CDR3 DNA sequence: TGTGCCAGCAGCGCCGAGACAGGATCCTACAATGAGCAGTTCTTC.

V and J are TRBV28 and TRBJ1-5; 7 bases are shared with TRBD1. Germline V gene data show CDR1 as MDHEN and CDR2 as SYDVKM. V lost 6 bases to trimming and J lost 5 bases; unmatched junction nucleotides: 10. This CDR3 contains 15 residues. The CDR3 protein is CASSFTSGGHQPQHF. CDR3 DNA: TGTGCCAGCAGCTTTACGTCAGGGGGACATCAGCCCCAGCATTTT. Together with reference TRBV28 and TRBJ1-5, the CDR3 gives the full variable domain: DVKVTQSSRYLVKRTGEKVFLECVQDMDHENMFWYRQDPGLGLRLIYFSYDVKMKEKGDIPEGYSVSREKKERFSLILESASTNQTSMYLCASSFTSGGHQPQHFGDGTRLSIL.

The J gene is TRBJ2-5, the V gene TRBV29-1; weak D call: TRBD2 (6 bases). V lost 6 bases to trimming and J lost 1 base, with 9 bases between them. This CDR3 has 12 residues. Germline lookup yields CDR1 SQVTM and CDR2 ANQGSEA. The CDR3 sequence: CSVRTIQETQYF. As DNA, the CDR3 is TGCAGCGTAAGGACTATCCAAGAGACCCAGTACTTC.

CDR3 DNA: TGCGCCAGCAGCCAAGCACTAGCGGGGAGGAGTTACGAGCAGTACTTC. Residues: CASSQALAGRSYEQYF. The chain combines TRBV4-3 with TRBJ2-7, with TRBD2 matching 10 bases. The CDR3 is 16 residues long. Germline V gives CDR1 LGHNA, CDR2 YSLEER. After removal of 1 base from V and 4 bases from J, the junction contained 7 bases not matched to a gene.

The chain combines TRBV30 with TRBJ2-5; D not certain. Germline CDR1 is GTSNPN and CDR2 is SVGIG (reference sequence). Trimming shortened V by 2 bases and J by 5 bases, and 6 bases separated the two germline ends. This CDR3 is built from 11 residues. The CDR3 DNA reads as TGTGCCTGGAGTCTAGTGGAGACCCAGTACTTC. Protein product: CAWSLVETQYF.

The chain uses TRBV4-2 and TRBJ2-1, with TRBD2 as a possible D gene (6 bases). The V and J ends lost 0 bases and 5 bases respectively, with 8 bases between them. The CDR3 loop spans 14 amino acids. Germline loops: CDR1 LGHNA, CDR2 YNFKEQ. CDR3 sequence: CASSQDPSDNEQFF. The CDR3 DNA reads as TGTGCCAGCAGCCAAGATCCTAGCGACAATGAGCAGTTCTTC.

The V gene is TRBV5-4, the J gene TRBJ2-5; maybe TRBD1 (6 bases). Trimming removed 1 base at V and 2 bases at J, with 12 bases between. Germline V lookup: CDR1 SGHNT, CDR2 YYREEE (reference sequence). This CDR3 is built from 15 residues. The CDR3 spells CASSLWWQGQETQYF. The CDR3 DNA sequence: TGTGCCAGCAGCTTGTGGTGGCAGGGGCAAGAGACCCAGTACTTC.

The chain uses TRBV5-1 and TRBJ2-7; TRBD1 aligns across 12 bases. CDR1 is SGHRS, CDR2 YFSETQ, per germline. The CDR3 runs 15 residues. The ends lost 7 bases at V and 3 bases at J; junction bases unmatched: 8. This CDR3 is CASFLGQGAIYEQYF. DNA for the CDR3: TGCGCCAGCTTTTTGGGACAGGGGGCGATCTACGAGCAGTACTTC.

The V and J genes are TRBV28 and TRBJ2-4, with TRBD2 matching over 7 bases. With 5 bases clipped from V and 6 bases from J, the junction kept 7 bases outside the gene matches. The CDR3 sequence is 14 residues long. Germline CDR1 is MDHEN and CDR2 is SYDVKM. The CDR3 region is CASSHGGVGNIQYF. DNA for the CDR3: TGTGCCAGCAGTCATGGGGGGGTGGGAAACATTCAGTACTTC.

J is TRBJ1-1 and V is TRBV7-3; 9 nucleotides align to TRBD1. Losses at the gene ends were 3 bases for V and 4 bases for J; bases not matched to a gene: 6. The CDR3 is 15 amino acids. Germline CDR1 reads SGHTA; CDR2 reads FQGTGA. The CDR3 region has the DNA TGTGCCAGCAGCTTTACAGGGGGCGCGGGCACTGAAGCTTTCTTT. Translation: CASSFTGGAGTEAFF.

The rearrangement uses TRBV4-1 and TRBJ2-2; possibly TRBD2 for D (7 bases). Trimming stripped 6 bases from V and 7 bases from J, with 15 bases between. The germline V gene encodes CDR1 MGHRA and CDR2 YSYEKL. The CDR3 contains 14 residues. DNA of the CDR3: TGCGCCAGCAGGCGCGCCGGGGGGCTCGGGGAGCTGTTTTTT. It is translated as CASRRAGGLGELFF.

The gene calls are TRBV5-1 and TRBJ2-3, with 8 bases that match TRBD2. CDR3 length: 17 residues. Germline CDR1 reads SGHRS; CDR2 reads YFSETQ. V shed 6 bases, J shed 6 bases, and the junction held 18 bases outside the gene matches. The CDR3 nucleotides read TGCGCCAGCACTCCGAGGGCTAGCGGGCAACCCGGGGATACGCAGTATTTT. Its protein is CASTPRASGQPGDTQYF.

The chain recombines TRBV4-2 with TRBJ2-3, with 14 bases that match TRBD2. The CDR3 length is 17 residues. Germline CDR1 is LGHNA and CDR2 is YNFKEQ. The ends lost 2 bases at V and 0 bases at J; junction bases unmatched: 1. CDR3 DNA sequence: TGTGCCAGCAGCCAACGACTAGCGGGGGGGAGCACAGATACGCAGTATTTT. It yields the protein CASSQRLAGGSTDTQYF.

The CDR3, as DNA: TGCAGTGCTAGTACAGGGTACGGCTACACCTTC. Its protein is CSASTGYGYTF. The J gene is TRBJ1-2, the V gene TRBV20-1, with D possibly TRBD1 on 6 matching bases. The CDR3 loop spans 11 amino acids. In germline, CDR1 is DFQATT, CDR2 SNEGSKA (reference sequence). Trimming took 3 bases from V and 8 from J, leaving 10 bases between them.

V and J are TRBV5-6 and TRBJ2-7; a weak D match, TRBD2 (5 bases). The CDR3 covers 14 residues. CDR1 and CDR2 (germline): SGHDT, YYEEEE. Deletions cut 4 bases from V and 5 bases from J, with 16 bases between. In DNA form, the CDR3 reads TGTGCCAGCAGCGCGGGTCCAAATCCCCACGAGCAGTACTTC. Translation gives CASSAGPNPHEQYF.

The V and J genes are TRBV6-1 and TRBJ1-2; no reliable D call. Trimming removed 5 bases at V and 8 bases at J, with 15 bases between. This CDR3 comprises 13 residues. Germline values: CDR1 MNHNS, CDR2 SASEGT. The chain's CDR3 is CASSYEVAGGYTF. CDR3 nucleotides: TGTGCCAGCAGTTATGAGGTGGCTGGAGGCTACACCTTC.

The chain combines TRBV9 with TRBJ1-5, with 9 bases that match TRBD1. The CDR3 spans 15 residues. Germline V gene data show CDR1 as SGDLS and CDR2 as YYNGEE. Losses at the gene ends were 0 bases for V and 4 bases for J; bases not matched to a gene: 2. In DNA, the CDR3 is TGTGCCAGCAGCGTAGGGGACAGGGTTAATCAGCCCCAGCATTTT. This gives the protein CASSVGDRVNQPQHF.

The V and J genes are TRBV6-1 and TRBJ2-5; D may be TRBD2 (5 bases). This CDR3 has 15 amino acids. Germline CDR1 reads MNHNS; CDR2 reads SASEGT. V lost 4 bases, J lost 7 bases, and 19 bases lay in between. Here the CDR3 reads CASSATGRGMRTQYF. DNA of the CDR3: TGTGCCAGCAGTGCCACGGGTCGAGGGATGAGGACCCAGTACTTC.

The rearrangement uses TRBV7-2 and TRBJ1-2, with unresolved D. CDR3 length: 12 amino acids. Trimming stripped 6 bases from V and 1 base from J, with 6 bases between. Germline-derived CDR1 and CDR2 are SGHTA and FQGNSA. CDR3 nucleotide sequence: TGTGCCAGCAGTATACTTAACTATGGCTACACCTTC. Translating it yields CASSILNYGYTF.

This clone appeared once. The chain combines TRBV6-5 with TRBJ1-1; TRBD1 matches 8 bases. The CDR3 runs 15 residues. Per the germline V gene, CDR1 is MNHEY and CDR2 is SVGAGI. J lost 5 bases, V lost 2 bases, and 7 bases had no gene match. The CDR3: CASSYVDRGGTEAFF. The CDR3 DNA follows: TGTGCCAGCAGTTACGTTGACAGGGGTGGGACTGAAGCTTTCTTT.

The chain couples TRBV28 to TRBJ1-5; the D is unclear. The CDR3 sequence is 15 residues long. Trimming shortened V by 6 bases and J by 5 bases, and 17 bases separated the two germline ends. Germline CDR1 reads MDHEN; CDR2 reads SYDVKM. The CDR3 sequence is CASSHNRRRDQPQHF. In nucleotides, the CDR3 is TGTGCCAGCAGCCACAACAGACGGCGGGATCAGCCCCAGCATTTT.

The chain employs TRBV28 and TRBJ2-4; no firm D call. Germline V gene lookup returns CDR1 MDHEN and CDR2 SYDVKM. CDR3 size: 14 residues. The V end was cut by 6 bases, the J end by 0 bases, with 9 bases between. The CDR3 nucleotides are TGTGCCAGCAGCCTATATTTAGCCAAAAACATTCAGTACTTC. It is translated as CASSLYLAKNIQYF.

The V call is TRBV21-1, the J call TRBJ1-5. TRBV21-1 is labeled a pseudogene. This CDR3 region has 15 residues. The CDR3: CAGPLAGGAGQPQHF. The CDR3 DNA follows: TGTGCCGGACCCCTGGCGGGGGGGGCCGGTCAGCCCCAGCATTTT.

V gene TRBV11-2 combines with J gene TRBJ2-3; 10 nucleotides align to TRBD2. Germline V gene data show CDR1 as SGHAT and CDR2 as FQNNGV. The CDR3 is made up of 16 amino acids. V gave up 5 bases and J gave up 0 bases; unmatched junction bases: 5. The CDR3 loop reads CASSQGTSASTDTQYF. The DNA for the CDR3 is TGTGCCAGCAGCCAGGGGACTAGCGCTAGCACAGATACGCAGTATTTT. Variable domain in full (rest from reference TRBV11-2 and TRBJ2-3): EAGVAQSPRYKIIEKRQSVAFWCNPISGHATLYWYQQILGQGPKLLIQFQNNGVVDDSQLPKDRFSAERLKGVDSTLKIQPAKLEDSAVYLCASSQGTSASTDTQYFGPGTRLTVL.

J is TRBJ2-5 and V is TRBV15; 10 bases are a match to TRBD1. CDR3 size: 17 residues. The J segment lost 4 bases and the V segment lost 5 bases, leaving 13 bases of the junction unmatched. Germline V gene data show CDR1 as LNHNV and CDR2 as YYDKDF (reference sequence). Here the CDR3 reads CATSEFLGQGRRETQYF. CDR3 nucleotide sequence: TGTGCCACCAGCGAATTTTTGGGACAGGGGCGAAGAGAGACCCAGTACTTC. The full variable domain, in which reference TRBV15 and TRBJ2-5 provide the parts outside the CDR3, is DAMVIQNPRYQVTQFGKPVTLSCSQTLNHNVMYWYQQKSSQAPKLLFHYYDKDFNNEADTPDNFQSRRPNTSFCFLDIRSPGLGDTAMYLCATSEFLGQGRRETQYFGPGTRLLVL.

The chain combines TRBV9 with TRBJ1-3; D call uncertain. Trimming removed 5 bases from V and 1 base from J, with 4 bases in between. CDR1 is SGDLS, CDR2 YYNGEE, per germline. The CDR3 has 12 amino acids. CDR3 residues: CASSRSGNTIYF. In nucleotides, the CDR3 is TGTGCCAGCAGTAGATCTGGAAACACCATATATTTT.